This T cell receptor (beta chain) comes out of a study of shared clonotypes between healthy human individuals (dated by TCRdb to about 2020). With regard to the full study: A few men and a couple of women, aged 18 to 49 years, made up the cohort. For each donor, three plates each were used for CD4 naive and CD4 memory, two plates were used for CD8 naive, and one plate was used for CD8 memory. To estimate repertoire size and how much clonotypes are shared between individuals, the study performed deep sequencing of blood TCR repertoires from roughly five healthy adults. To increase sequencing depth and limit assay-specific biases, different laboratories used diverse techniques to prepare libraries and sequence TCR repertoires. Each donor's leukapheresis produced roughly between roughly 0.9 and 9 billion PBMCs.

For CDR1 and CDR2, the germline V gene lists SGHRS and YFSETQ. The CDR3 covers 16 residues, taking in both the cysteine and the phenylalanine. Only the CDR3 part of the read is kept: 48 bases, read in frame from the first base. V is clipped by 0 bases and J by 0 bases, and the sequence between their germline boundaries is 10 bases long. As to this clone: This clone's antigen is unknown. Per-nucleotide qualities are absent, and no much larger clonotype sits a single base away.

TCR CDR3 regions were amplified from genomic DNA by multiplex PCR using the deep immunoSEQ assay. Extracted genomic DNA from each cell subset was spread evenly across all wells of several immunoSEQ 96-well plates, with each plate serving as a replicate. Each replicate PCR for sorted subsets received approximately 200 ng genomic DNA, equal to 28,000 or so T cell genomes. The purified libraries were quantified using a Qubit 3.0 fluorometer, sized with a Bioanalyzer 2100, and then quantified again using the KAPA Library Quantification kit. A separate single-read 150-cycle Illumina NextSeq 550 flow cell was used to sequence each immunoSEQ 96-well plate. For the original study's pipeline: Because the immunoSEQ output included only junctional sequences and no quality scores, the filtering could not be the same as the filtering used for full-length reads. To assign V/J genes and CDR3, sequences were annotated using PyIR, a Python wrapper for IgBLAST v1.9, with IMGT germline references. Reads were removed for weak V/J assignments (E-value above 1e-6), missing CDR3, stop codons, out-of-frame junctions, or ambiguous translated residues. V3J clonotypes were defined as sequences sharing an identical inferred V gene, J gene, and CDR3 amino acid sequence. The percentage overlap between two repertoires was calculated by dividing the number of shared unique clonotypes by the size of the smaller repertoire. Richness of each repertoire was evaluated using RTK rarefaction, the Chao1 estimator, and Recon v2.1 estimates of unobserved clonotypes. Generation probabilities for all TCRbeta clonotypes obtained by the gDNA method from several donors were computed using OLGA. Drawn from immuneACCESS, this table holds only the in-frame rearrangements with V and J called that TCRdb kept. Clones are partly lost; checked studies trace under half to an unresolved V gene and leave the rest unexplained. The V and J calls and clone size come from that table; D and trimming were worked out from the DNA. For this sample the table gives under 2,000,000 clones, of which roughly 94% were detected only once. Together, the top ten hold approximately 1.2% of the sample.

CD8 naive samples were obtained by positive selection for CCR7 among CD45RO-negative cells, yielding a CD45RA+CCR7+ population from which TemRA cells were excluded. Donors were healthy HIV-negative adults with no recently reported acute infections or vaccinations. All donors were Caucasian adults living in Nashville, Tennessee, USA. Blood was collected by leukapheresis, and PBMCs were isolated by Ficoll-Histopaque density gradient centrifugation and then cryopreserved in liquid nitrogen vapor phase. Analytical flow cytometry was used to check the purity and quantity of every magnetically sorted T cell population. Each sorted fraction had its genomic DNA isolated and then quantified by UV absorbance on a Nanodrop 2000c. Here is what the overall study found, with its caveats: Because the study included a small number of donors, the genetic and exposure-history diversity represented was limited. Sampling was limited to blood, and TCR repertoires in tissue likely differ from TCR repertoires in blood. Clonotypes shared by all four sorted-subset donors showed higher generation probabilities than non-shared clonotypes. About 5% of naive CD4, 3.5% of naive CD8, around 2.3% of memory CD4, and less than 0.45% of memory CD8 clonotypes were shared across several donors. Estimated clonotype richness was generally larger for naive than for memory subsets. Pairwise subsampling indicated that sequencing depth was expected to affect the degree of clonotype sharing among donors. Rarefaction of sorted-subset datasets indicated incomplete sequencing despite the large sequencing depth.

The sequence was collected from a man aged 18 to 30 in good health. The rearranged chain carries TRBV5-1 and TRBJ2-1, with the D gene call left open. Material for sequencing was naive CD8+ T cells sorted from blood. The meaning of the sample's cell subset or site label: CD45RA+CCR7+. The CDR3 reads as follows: CASSLVGSSSYNEQFF. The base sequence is TGCGCCAGCAGCTTGGTCGGCTCAAGCTCCTACAATGAGCAGTTCTTC.